Sequencing of this T cell receptor (beta chain) was carried out in a study of T cells in Graves' hyperthyroidism and ophthalmopathy. Amplification of TCR beta CDR3 regions was performed using RNA transcripts as template. In the first-round RT-PCR of the TCR CDR3, the HTBI primer set was used. Using its own MiXCR run on the multiplex PCR reads, TCRdb lists one record per CDR3 protein. The table has approximately 610,000 distinct CDR3 sequences, about a sixth seen once; the top ten hold 15% to 20%. Trimming took off 5 bases at V and 2 bases at J, with 7 bases between the two ends. The CDR3 extends over 12 amino acids. The germline V gene has CDR1 SGHRS and CDR2 YFSETQ. Graves' hyperthyroidism without ophthalmopathy progression within 18 months was termed stable. Patients aged 18 to 65 with hyperthyroidism were newly diagnosed, with duration under 2 months. Diagnoses rested on clinical symptoms, serum thyroxine and TRAb, thyroid ultrasound and orbital computed tomography.

This clonotype was counted ten times or more. The V and J genes are TRBV5-1 and TRBJ1-2; D gene ambiguous. This receptor was taken from a young woman with Graves' hyperthyroidism. The specimen sequenced was blood. The CDR3: CASRDPNYGYTF. As DNA, the CDR3 is TGCGCCAGCAGGGACCCAAACTATGGCTACACCTTC.